Included here is one TCR beta chain sequence, with context. No antigen is known for it. Assay: immunoSEQ multiplex PCR; the TCRdb copy retains only in-frame clones and omits some. The profile shows roughly 16,000 clones, approximately 88% of them singletons. Relapse after autologous stem cell transplantation occurred in every patient, and brentuximab vedotin exposure varied. This specimen comes from a study of PD-1 blockade in classical Hodgkin lymphoma. Study outcomes and limitations: At C4D1, TCR diversity had climbed significantly for CD4+ cells, though not for CD8+ cells. Individuals who commenced nivolumab within less than 1 year of ASCT were excluded. As was reported, newly diagnosed patients showed lower baseline TCR diversity than healthy donors did. Complete responders' baseline diversity resembled that of newly diagnosed patients.

CDR1 and CDR2 (germline): MNHNY, SVGAGI (reference sequence). The ends were cut back, 4 bases at V and 2 bases at J, with 10 bases in the middle. The CDR3 runs 14 residues. This rearrangement joins TRBV6-6 to TRBJ2-3; D remains ambiguous. The sequencing here drew on peripheral blood mononuclear cells (PBMCs), taken before the second cycle of nivolumab. The source is a human donor with classical Hodgkin lymphoma. The CDR3 sequence is CASSWGIATDTQYF. DNA for the CDR3: TGTGCCAGCAGTTGGGGAATTGCCACAGATACGCAGTATTTT.